Reported below is one T cell receptor beta chain. The data originate from a study of blood T cell repertoires in COVID-19. The overall study: Sample material is recorded as cDNA or gDNA derived from T cells, B-cell-depleted T cells, or PBMCs.

CDR3 length: 16 residues. Germline V gives CDR1 SEHNR, CDR2 FQNEAQ (reference sequence). V lost 5 bases to trimming and J lost 5 bases; unmatched junction nucleotides: 12. Original data processing: Amplification of reference gene primers provided the estimated nucleated cell counts. The protocol was immunoSEQ multiplex PCR, while the TCRdb copy is restricted to in-frame clones and leaves out a portion. V, J and clone size reflect that table, while D and trimming were determined from the DNA. The table includes over 150,000 clones, roughly 86% detected once. The sequence came from a woman aged 60-75 years who had recovered from COVID-19. The rearrangement links TRBV7-9 to TRBJ2-7, with TRBD1 identical over 10 bases. The source material was peripheral blood. CDR3 coding DNA: TGTGCCAGCAGCCCCAGGTGGGACAGGGGAAGAAACGAGCAGTACTTC. Protein product: CASSPRWDRGRNEQYF. Using reference TRBV7-9 and TRBJ2-7 for the parts outside the CDR3, the full variable domain is DTGVSQNPRHKITKRGQNVTFRCDPISEHNRLYWYRQTLGQGPEFLTYFQNEAQLEKSRLLSDRFSAERPKGSFSTLEIQRTEQGDSAMYLCASSPRWDRGRNEQYFGPGTRLTVT.